The present entry profiles one TCR beta chain with its context. What this receptor recognizes is not known. Qualities for individual bases were not recorded, and no much larger clone is one base off. The CDR3 starts with the cysteine, ends with the phenylalanine, and has 14 residues. Only the CDR3 region is kept as DNA, spanning 42 bases read in frame from base 1. V gives up 2 bases and J gives up 4 bases, and the segment between their germline ends measures 9 bases. For CDR1 and CDR2, the germline V gene lists KGHSH and LQKENI. This entry is derived from a study of molecular identifiers for immune sequencing clone quantification (dated by TCRdb to 2017 to 2018). Regarding the study in general: In a replicate experiment, RNA from roughly 18,000 or 92,000 naive CD8 T cells was split into five aliquots, four of which were sequenced. CD8 T cells were used in a methods study to benchmark molecular-identifier clustering-based TCR repertoire sequencing (MIDCIRS) and TCR RNA copy counting.

Here is what the overall study found, with its caveats: The naive libraries included spiked-in Jurkat TCR RNA (roughly nine copies' worth), and this RNA is not part of the donor repertoire. Identical TCR molecules sharing a barcode could cause highly expanded clone sizes to be underestimated. When barcode sub-clustering was not used, chimeric consensus sequences inflated TCR diversity, with chimeras reaching as high as 47%. Clones above 20 RNA copies held over 98% of molecules in CMV-specific effector cells but under 1% in naive cells. Modeling gave about 3.2 recovered TCR RNA copies per cell versus around 9.9 by digital PCR, implying roughly 30% capture efficiency. A single cell's worth of spiked-in Jurkat TCR RNA was reported detectable even among 850,000 to 1,000,000 naive CD8 T cells.

Libraries of naive CD8 T cells were generated from about 21,000 to 970,000 sorted cells, with 10%, 30% or 50% of the purified RNA used. On a BD FACSAria II, naive CD8 T cells were FACS-sorted as CD8+CD4-CCR7+CD45RA+ and collected into RLT Plus buffer. Detection sensitivity was tested by spiking Jurkat RNA equal to roughly 9 TCR copies' worth into samples containing roughly 17,000-1,100,000 naive CD8 T cells. Enrichment of CD8 T cells was done with RosetteSep CD8+ T Cell Enrichment Cocktail plus Ficoll-Paque, and ACK red cell lysis came afterward. Library preparation was by PCR. The instrument given in TCRdb is Illumina HiSeq 4000. Preparation of bulk TCR libraries followed a previously described approach, with the TCR primers listed in Table S5. Purification of total RNA was performed with the Qiagen AllPrep DNA/RNA kit. Before any analysis, reads coming from multiple sequencing runs of the same library were combined into one pool. Turning to the authors' computational methods: Reads were retained only if the reads had an exact TCR constant sequence, and the retained reads were trimmed to 150 nt and grouped according to their 12-nt molecular barcodes. Reads inside each barcode group were sub-clustered using a 15% Levenshtein threshold, and a quality-weighted consensus sequence was constructed for each RNA molecule. Non-functional sequences were excluded, and lower-count sequences lying one edit away from another sequence were also excluded. On the basis of fitting two negative binomial distributions, barcode sub-clusters with fewer than 20% of the maximum read count were discarded. The public sequencing data were trimmed at Q25 with fastp and processed into clonotypes with MiXCR by TCRdb, which kept only in-frame beta chains. Each entry merges the rows of one CDR3 protein and shows their most common DNA and genes. TCRdb, rather than the study authors, made the V and J calls. This sample is represented by about 63,000 distinct CDR3 sequences; 15% to 20% of them were singletons. The ten largest account for about 1.3% of the sample.

Recombination connected TRBV18 to TRBJ2-1; the D segment could be TRBD2, given 6 matching bases. Sequencing was performed on naive CD8+ T cells from blood, with Jurkat cell RNA spiked in. The sample's cell subset or site, from its label and the paper: FACS-sorted CD8+CD4-CCR7+CD45RA+ naive T cells. The receptor was derived from a human donor in good health. Some libraries in this study had Jurkat cell RNA spiked in. This receptor carries the CDR3 CASSPAGSYNEQFF. The DNA sequence is TGTGCCAGCTCACCAGCGGGGTCTTACAATGAGCAGTTCTTC.